Below, 21 T cell receptor beta chains from the same sample are listed, as sequenced in a study of tumor-infiltrating lymphocytes in primary liver carcinoma. From approximately 20-30 mg of unsorted bulk tissue, DNA and RNA were co-extracted together. The template, approximately 500 ng total RNA, yielded TCR beta cDNA made with a constant-region primer. Libraries of TCR beta came from three nested multiplex PCR rounds with slightly modified ARM-PCR. Forward primers for TRBV1-TRBV30 and a C-beta reverse primer served the first two PCR rounds, at about 9 cycles each. In TCRdb, the multiplex PCR reads were re-called with MiXCR into one record per CDR3 protein. Of more than 30,000 distinct CDR3 sequences listed, 75% are singletons. Sequencing was carried out using tumor-adjacent normal liver tissue. The receptors originated from a man aged 35-49 years with primary liver carcinoma and hepatitis B virus infection.

With regard to this clonotype: A junction end diverges from the germline sequence, so it may reflect a read error. The CDR3 is CTSSQGNWGTEAFF. The CDR3 DNA reads as TGTACCAGTAGCCAGGGGAATTGGGGAACTGAAGCTTTCTTT. The J gene is TRBJ1-1, the V gene TRBV4-2; possibly TRBD1 for D (6 bases). CDR3 size: 14 residues. Germline CDR1 and CDR2: LGHNA and YNFKEQ.

This clonotype was detected only a few times. At one boundary the junction diverges from the germline segment, which might be a read error. The J gene is TRBJ2-5, the V gene TRBV14; 7 nucleotides agree with TRBD2. The CDR3 is 19 amino acids. Germline-derived CDR1 and CDR2 are SGHDN and FVKESK. In DNA form, the CDR3 reads TGTGCCAGCAGCCAAGGTTCTGGGAGGGGCGCTTACTTCAGGGAGACTCAGTACTTC. Residues: CASSQGSGRGAYFRETQYF.

This clonotype is medium-sized (0.01 to 0.1%). The chain couples TRBV6-6 to TRBJ2-3; possible D gene TRBD2, 6 bases. Germline values: CDR1 MNHNY, CDR2 SVGAGI (reference sequence). V lost 2 bases and J 12 bases, leaving 15 bases between the germline ends. This CDR3 comprises 13 residues. CDR3 sequence: CASSYPGLKHQYF. The CDR3 nucleotides read TGTGCCAGCAGTTACCCGGGACTGAAGCATCAGTATTTT.

This sequence joins TRBV6-5 and TRBJ2-7; unclear D gene. V gave up 7 bases and J gave up 4 bases, with 14 bases separating them. The CDR3 totals 13 residues. The germline V gene encodes CDR1 MNHEY and CDR2 SVGAGI. CDR3 DNA: TGTGCCAGCAAAATGGCGGATAAGTACGAGCAGTACTTC. Protein product: CASKMADKYEQYF.

Regarding this clonotype: A junction end diverges from the germline sequence, so it may reflect a read error. The rearrangement uses TRBV6-1 and TRBJ2-1, with 10 bases identical to TRBD1. CDR3 size: 15 residues. Germline assignment: CDR1 MNHNS and CDR2 SASEGT. The CDR3 DNA reads as TGTGTCAGCAGTGAGACAGGGGGCATGTTCAATGAGCAGTTCTTC. Its protein is CVSSETGGMFNEQFF.

This chain connects TRBV6-2 or TRBV6-3 to TRBJ2-1; TRBD2 agrees at 7 bases. CDR1 and CDR2 from the germline V gene are MNHEY and SVGEGT. The CDR3 contains 13 residues. Losses at the gene ends were 8 bases for V and 8 bases for J; bases not matched to a gene: 9. DNA for the CDR3: TGTGCCAGCTCCGACCCGACTAGCCATGAGCAGTTCTTC. It translates to CASSDPTSHEQFF.

For this clonotype: Since no conserved phenylalanine or tryptophan closes the CDR3, a read error is the likely cause. The genes are TRBV28 and TRBJ2-5; the D is unclear. CDR1 MDHEN and CDR2 SYDVKM come from the germline V gene. CDR3 size: 14 residues. Trimming took 6 bases from V and 3 from J, leaving 14 bases between them. This chain's CDR3 is CASRTLTGKETQYL. The CDR3 region has the DNA TGTGCCAGCAGGACCCTGACTGGAAAAGAGACCCAGTACTTA.

In its sample, this clonotype was seen a few times. A much larger clone differs from this one at a single base, so this may be a read error. J is TRBJ2-5 and V is TRBV28, with TRBD2 as a possible D gene (6 bases). This CDR3 contains 14 residues. CDR1 MDHEN and CDR2 SYDVKM come from the germline V gene. Trimming took 3 bases from V and 5 from J, leaving 13 bases between them. In DNA, the CDR3 is TGTGCCAGCAGTTTGCGGGAATTGGGGGAGACCCAGTACTTC. This sequence encodes CASSLRELGETQYF.

With respect to this clonotype: One junction end disagrees with the germline gene, perhaps due to a read error. The V and J genes are TRBV29-1 and TRBJ1-2; D is possibly TRBD1 (5 bases). The CDR3 consists of 18 residues. Germline assignment: CDR1 SQVTM and CDR2 ANQGSEA. The CDR3 loop is CSVGAPTGTQVANYDYIF. CDR3 DNA: TGTAGCGTTGGGGCACCAACAGGAACTCAAGTGGCTAACTATGACTACATCTTC.

Note on this clonotype: At one end, the junction sequence differs from germline, possibly due to a read error. The chain carries TRBV7-3 and TRBJ2-1, with TRBD1 matching over 8 bases. CDR1 is SGHTA, CDR2 FQGTGA, per germline. The CDR3 length is 14 residues. In DNA, the CDR3 is TGTGTCAGCAGTCCATCAGGGGGCCAGAATGAGCAGTTCTTC. Protein: CVSSPSGGQNEQFF.

This clonotype was detected once. The gene calls are TRBV11-1 and TRBJ2-1; 9 bases are a match to TRBD2. Germline assignment: CDR1 SGHAT and CDR2 FQDESV (reference sequence). The CDR3 is made up of 20 amino acids. Losses at the gene ends were 5 bases for V and 8 bases for J; bases not matched to a gene: 25. CDR3 residues: CASSIGKTSGASRFGYEQFF. The CDR3 nucleotides read TGTGCCAGCAGCATAGGAAAGACTAGCGGAGCATCACGGTTCGGCTATGAGCAGTTCTTC.

A remark on this clonotype: The junction departs from the called germline gene at one end, perhaps through a read error. The V and J genes are TRBV30 and TRBJ1-1, with no clear D. CDR3 length: 14 amino acids. Germline CDR1 reads GTSNPN; CDR2 reads SVGIG (reference sequence). In nucleotides, the CDR3 is TGTACCTGGAGTGTAGGCATCTCGAACACTAAAGCTTTCTTT. It is translated as CTWSVGISNTKAFF. Looking up the rest from reference TRBV30 and TRBJ1-1 gives the full variable domain: SQTIHQWPATLVQPVGSPLSLECTVEGTSNPNLYWYRQAAGRGLQLLFYSVGIGQISSEVPQNLSASRPQDRQFILSSKKLLLSDSGFYLCTWSVGISNTKAFFGQGTRLTVV.

The chain uses TRBV11-1 and TRBJ2-1; maybe TRBD2 (6 bases). Germline V gene lookup returns CDR1 SGHAT and CDR2 FQDESV (reference sequence). The CDR3 loop spans 20 amino acids. Trimming removed 5 bases at V and 6 bases at J, with 32 bases between. The CDR3 protein is CASSIGMTGGASWFGNEQFF. The CDR3 nucleotides read TGTGCCAGCAGCATAGGAATGACTGGCGGGGCCTCATGGTTCGGCAATGAGCAGTTCTTC.

About this clonotype itself: It is likely a read error, because the conserved phenylalanine at the end of the CDR3 is missing. The J gene is TRBJ2-7, the V gene TRBV29-1; 7 nucleotides line up with TRBD1. V lost 6 bases to trimming and J lost 5 bases; unmatched junction nucleotides: 10. The CDR3 totals 13 residues. Germline CDR1 SQVTM, CDR2 ANQGSEA. CDR3 DNA: TGCAGCGTGGAAACTGACAGGGACCACGAGCAGTACTCC. It encodes CSVETDRDHEQYS.

The chain is built from TRBV7-9 and TRBJ2-7; D tentatively reads TRBD1 or TRBD2 (5 bases each). Looked up from germline, CDR1 is SEHNR and CDR2 is FQNEAQ (reference sequence). This CDR3 is 12 amino acids long. V lost 3 bases, J lost 12 bases, and 15 bases lay in between. The CDR3 DNA reads TGTGCCAGCAGCTTGCCCGGTAAGGGACGGTACTTC. It translates to CASSLPGKGRYF.

The V call is TRBV30, the J call TRBJ2-2; unclear D gene. Germline loops: CDR1 GTSNPN, CDR2 SVGIG (reference sequence). There are 14 residues in the CDR3. Trimming removed 1 base at V and 4 bases at J, with 10 bases between. The CDR3 DNA sequence: TGTGCCTGGAGTGCGGGTGATTTCACCGGGGAGCTGTTTTTT. Translating it yields CAWSAGDFTGELFF.

A remark on this clonotype: The CDR3 end shows no conserved phenylalanine or tryptophan, and so a read error is likely. The DNA is omitted, as the CDR3 cannot be located on it reliably, and the CDR3 follows TCRdb's listing. The chain combines TRBV5-1 with TRBJ2-1; the DNA was not compared with TRBD2, the D call given in the table. Germline V CDR1 and CDR2: SGHRS, YFSETQ. Ends included, the CDR3 has 15 residues. CDR3 sequence reads: CASSYTSGGYNGQFL.

By share of the sample, this clonotype is medium-sized. This chain connects TRBV4-1 to TRBJ2-1; D may be TRBD1 or TRBD2 (5 bases each). CDR1 and CDR2 (germline): MGHRA, YSYEKL. The CDR3 totals 14 residues. V lost 1 base to trimming and J lost 7 bases, with 11 bases between them. The CDR3 DNA follows: TGCGCCAGCAGCCAAGTTGAGGGGTGGAATGAGCAGTTCTTC. Residues: CASSQVEGWNEQFF.

With regard to this clonotype: An end of the junction does not agree with germline; a read error may underlie this. V is TRBV12-3 or TRBV12-4 and J is TRBJ2-2; TRBD2 is a possible D gene (6 bases). The CDR3 sequence is 13 residues long. The CDR3 region is CACSSDYTGKLFF. The CDR3, as DNA: TGTGCCTGCAGTTCGGACTACACCGGGAAGCTGTTTTTT.

A remark on this clonotype: At one of its ends the junction is not consistent with the germline gene, which may arise from a read error. The chain is built from TRBV4-3 and TRBJ2-7; D gene uncertain. Germline lookup yields CDR1 LGHNA and CDR2 YSLEER. The CDR3 has 13 residues. Here the CDR3 DNA reads TGCGCCAACAGCCAAGAACAGCGCTACGAGCGGTACTTC. This translates into CANSQEQRYERYF.

The chain recombines TRBV29-1 with TRBJ1-1; maybe TRBD1 (5 bases). Trimming left V 4 bases short and J 0 bases short, with 15 bases between. The CDR3 is 15 amino acids. The V gene's germline CDR1 is SQVTM and CDR2 ANQGSEA. DNA of the CDR3: TGCAGCGTTGCCTTGGACTGGGGCATGAACACTGAAGCTTTCTTT. Protein: CSVALDWGMNTEAFF. Full variable domain (outside the CDR3, taken from reference TRBV29-1 and TRBJ1-1): SAVISQKPSRDICQRGTSLTIQCQVDSQVTMMFWYRQQPGQSLTLIATANQGSEATYESGFVIDKFPISRPNLTFSTLTVSNMSPEDSSIYLCSVALDWGMNTEAFFGQGTRLTVV.